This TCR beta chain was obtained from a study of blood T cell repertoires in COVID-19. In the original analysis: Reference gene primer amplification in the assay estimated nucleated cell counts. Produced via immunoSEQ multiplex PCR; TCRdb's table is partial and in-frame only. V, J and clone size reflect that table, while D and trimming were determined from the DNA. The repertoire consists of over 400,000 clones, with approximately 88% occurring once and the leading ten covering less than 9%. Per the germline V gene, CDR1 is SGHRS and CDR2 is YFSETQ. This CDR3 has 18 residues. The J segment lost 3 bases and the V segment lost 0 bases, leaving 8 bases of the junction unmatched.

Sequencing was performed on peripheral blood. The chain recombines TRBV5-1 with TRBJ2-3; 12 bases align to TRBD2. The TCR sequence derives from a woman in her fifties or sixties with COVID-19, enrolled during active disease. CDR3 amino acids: CASSLGHLAGGQTDTQYF. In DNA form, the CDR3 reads TGCGCCAGCAGCTTGGGGCATCTAGCGGGGGGGCAGACAGATACGCAGTATTTT. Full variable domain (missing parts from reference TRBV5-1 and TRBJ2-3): KAGVTQTPRYLIKTRGQQVTLSCSPISGHRSVSWYQQTPGQGLQFLFEYFSETQRNKGNFPGRFSGRQFSNSRSEMNVSTLELGDSALYLCASSLGHLAGGQTDTQYFGPGTRLTVL.